The rows below give T cell receptor beta chains drawn from one sample of a study of human T cells and chemical hapten exposure. TCRdb redid the calling of the RACE reads with MiXCR, one entry per CDR3 protein. Of about 350,000 distinct CDR3 sequences in the sample, more than 5% were seen once. The material was whole blood, obtained in connection with sensitization to the hapten diphenylcyclopropenone (DPC). The receptors come from a woman aged 18-29 years with alopecia areata. Some clones in this sample may be carry-over from other donors' samples. CDR3s include the opening cysteine and the closing phenylalanine or tryptophan. A D gene is named only where the DNA matches it firmly. Clone size is stated in some rows and not others, as once, few, many or a class when expanded.

TRBJ1-6,TRBV18,-,few,CASSPPAGRTPLHF,TGTGCCAGCTCACCACCGGCAGGGAGGACACCCCTCCACTTT
TRBJ1-1,TRBV12-3/TRBV12-4,TRBD1,many,CASSLGTEVFF,TGTGCCAGCAGCCTGGGGACAGAGGTGTTCTTT
TRBJ2-5,TRBV7-2,TRBD2,few,CASRTSGMETQYF,TGTGCCAGCAGGACTAGCGGGATGGAGACCCAGTACTTC
TRBJ1-1,TRBV20-1,-,many,CSAGTPGVSGTEAFF,TGCAGTGCTGGAACCCCAGGGGTGAGCGGCACTGAAGCTTTCTTT
TRBJ1-2,TRBV25-1,TRBD1,few,CASSEYMDRDGLYGYTF,TGTGCCAGCAGTGAATATATGGACAGGGACGGGCTCTATGGCTACACCTTC
TRBJ2-7,TRBV12-3/TRBV12-4,TRBD1,many,CASSKPGQGGEQYF,TGTGCCAGCAGTAAACCGGGACAGGGGGGCGAGCAGTACTTC
TRBJ1-1,TRBV4-3,-,many,CASSQERQTAEAFF,TGCGCCAGCAGCCAAGAGCGGCAGACGGCTGAAGCTTTCTTT
TRBJ2-1,TRBV6-5,TRBD1,-,CASSTGGMSNEQFF,TGTGCCAGCAGTACAGGGGGCATGTCCAATGAGCAGTTCTTC
TRBJ1-2,TRBV27,TRBD1,many,CASSITGGGYTF,TGTGCCAGCAGTATCACAGGGGGCGGCTACACCTTC
TRBJ2-6,TRBV9,-,few,CASSVEVGDNPQNSGANVLTF,TGTGCCAGCAGCGTAGAAGTCGGCGATAATCCCCAGAACTCTGGGGCCAACGTCCTGACTTTC
TRBJ1-3,TRBV7-8,TRBD1,many,CASSLNTGDGNTIYF,TGTGCCAGCAGCTTAAACACAGGGGATGGAAACACCATATATTTT
TRBJ2-7,TRBV6-5,TRBD1,few,CASSRETGSSYEQYF,TGTGCCAGCAGTCGCGAGACAGGGAGCTCCTACGAGCAGTACTTC
TRBJ1-1,TRBV12-3/TRBV12-4,-,-,CASSSTGAGAFF,TGTGCCAGCAGTTCGACAGGCGCGGGAGCTTTCTTT
TRBJ2-1,TRBV5-4,-,many,CASSLVLAVYNEQFF,TGTGCCAGCAGCTTGGTATTAGCGGTATACAATGAGCAGTTCTTC
TRBJ2-5,TRBV4-3,-,many,CASSQELGLQETQYF,TGCGCCAGCAGCCAAGAACTAGGACTTCAAGAGACCCAGTACTTC
TRBJ1-1,TRBV4-3,TRBD1,many,CASSQSVDREFDTEAFF,TGCGCCAGCAGCCAGTCTGTGGACAGGGAGTTTGACACTGAAGCTTTCTTT
TRBJ2-6,TRBV7-9,TRBD1,few,CASSSGQPSGANVLTF,TGTGCCAGCAGCTCGGGACAGCCCTCTGGGGCCAACGTCCTGACTTTC
TRBJ1-5,TRBV4-3,-,many,CASSQEAGWGNQPQHF,TGCGCCAGCAGCCAAGAAGCCGGGTGGGGCAATCAGCCCCAGCATTTT
TRBJ2-7,TRBV7-8,TRBD1,many,CASTPAGGSYEQYF,TGTGCCAGCACCCCCGCAGGGGGATCCTACGAGCAGTACTTC
TRBJ1-1,TRBV20-1,TRBD1,few,CSARVLDRESLAFF,TGCAGTGCTAGAGTTCTCGACAGGGAAAGTTTAGCTTTCTTT
TRBJ2-1,TRBV7-2,TRBD2,few,CASSLVAGGLYNEQFF,TGTGCCAGCAGCCTCGTAGCGGGGGGGCTATACAATGAGCAGTTCTTC
TRBJ1-6,TRBV7-8,-,many,CASSALGYNSPLHF,TGTGCCAGCAGCGCCCTGGGGTATAATTCACCCCTCCACTTT
TRBJ2-1,TRBV18,TRBD2,-,CASSPTGLAGENEQFF,TGTGCCAGCTCACCCACGGGACTAGCGGGAGAGAATGAGCAGTTCTTC
TRBJ2-7,TRBV12-3/TRBV12-4,TRBD1,-,CASSTGTGAEQYF,TGTGCCAGCAGTACCGGGACAGGGGCCGAGCAGTACTTC
TRBJ2-3,TRBV6-2/TRBV6-3,-,-,CASNLRPRETDTQYF,TGTGCCAGCAACCTACGGCCAAGGGAAACAGATACGCAGTATTTT
TRBJ2-1,TRBV20-1,-,many,CSATPDGYSSYNEQFF,TGCAGTGCTACCCCAGACGGGTACAGCTCCTACAATGAGCAGTTCTTC
TRBJ1-1,TRBV7-9,-,many,CASSRGTEEAFF,TGTGCCAGCAGCCGGGGCACGGAGGAAGCTTTCTTT
TRBJ2-7,TRBV3-1,-,-,CASSFRDRLSEQYF,TGTGCCAGCAGCTTCCGGGACCGCCTTTCCGAGCAGTACTTC
TRBJ1-1,TRBV12-3/TRBV12-4,TRBD1,many,CASSFQDPGGTEAFF,TGTGCCAGCAGTTTCCAAGACCCAGGGGGTACTGAAGCTTTCTTT
TRBJ2-5,TRBV15,-,-,CATRGGGSETQYF,TGTGCCACCAGGGGGGGTGGGTCTGAGACCCAGTACTTC
TRBJ2-2,TRBV7-9,TRBD2,-,CASSSSGGAPPGELFF,TGTGCCAGCAGCTCCTCCGGGGGGGCCCCCCCCGGGGAGCTGTTTTTT
TRBJ1-6,TRBV4-1,-,many,CASSQDGRGFNSPLHF,TGCGCCAGCAGCCAAGATGGGAGGGGATTTAATTCACCCCTCCACTTT
TRBJ1-4,TRBV20-1,TRBD1,many,CSARPPGQWIEKLFF,TGCAGTGCTAGACCCCCGGGACAGTGGATCGAAAAACTGTTTTTT
TRBJ2-1,TRBV4-3,-,-,CASSQNQGNEQFF,TGCGCCAGCAGCCAAAATCAGGGCAATGAGCAGTTCTTC
TRBJ1-2,TRBV12-3/TRBV12-4,-,-,CASSHGRTGYTF,TGTGCCAGCAGTCACGGACGGACGGGCTACACCTTC
TRBJ2-3,TRBV6-5,-,few,CASSYSKTGLAKTQYF,TGTGCCAGCAGTTACTCGAAGACAGGCCTCGCAAAAACGCAGTATTTT
TRBJ1-5,TRBV20-1,TRBD1,many,CSARDPGTGLGQPQHF,TGCAGTGCTAGAGATCCCGGGACAGGGTTAGGTCAGCCCCAGCATTTT
TRBJ2-1,TRBV13,-,few,CASSFLQVVGNEQFF,TGTGCCAGCAGCTTTCTCCAAGTGGTTGGTAATGAGCAGTTCTTC
TRBJ2-5,TRBV7-2,-,once,CASSPARKVLGRETQYF,TGTGCCAGCAGCCCGGCCAGGAAGGTGTTAGGGCGGGAGACCCAGTACTTC
TRBJ2-5,TRBV9,-,many,CASSVGQERTQYF,TGTGCCAGCAGCGTAGGGCAGGAGCGGACCCAGTACTTC
TRBJ1-1,TRBV7-6,TRBD1,many,CASSTGQGVPTEAFF,TGTGCCAGCAGCACGGGACAGGGGGTGCCCACTGAAGCTTTCTTT
TRBJ2-3,TRBV6-1,-,many,CASTFERGADTQYF,TGTGCCAGCACCTTCGAGAGGGGCGCAGATACGCAGTATTTT
TRBJ1-2,TRBV4-2,-,many,CASSLEHDSNYGYTF,TGTGCCAGCAGCCTCGAACACGATTCAAACTATGGCTACACCTTC
TRBJ1-2,TRBV12-3/TRBV12-4,-,many,CASSLQGKTNYGYTF,TGTGCCAGCAGTTTACAGGGGAAAACCAACTATGGCTACACCTTC
TRBJ2-1,TRBV11-2,TRBD2,few,CASSSRTSGVNEQFF,TGTGCCAGCAGCTCACGGACTAGCGGGGTAAATGAGCAGTTCTTC
TRBJ2-5,TRBV5-4,TRBD2,-,CASSSPSGGYRETQYF,TGTGCCAGCAGCTCCCCTAGCGGGGGGTATAGGGAGACCCAGTACTTC
TRBJ2-1,TRBV10-3,TRBD1,-,CAIKGAGGGGEQFF,TGTGCCATCAAGGGGGCAGGGGGCGGCGGTGAGCAGTTCTTC
TRBJ2-1,TRBV12-3/TRBV12-4,-,-,CASSLRLAHEQFF,TGTGCCAGCAGTTTAAGGCTAGCCCATGAGCAGTTCTTC
TRBJ2-7,TRBV10-3,TRBD1,-,CAISSKGGTGGDEQYF,TGTGCCATCAGCTCCAAAGGGGGGACAGGGGGCGACGAGCAGTACTTC
TRBJ2-4,TRBV6-1,TRBD1,few,CASSAGQVLRF,TGTGCCAGCAGTGCCGGACAGGTCCTTAGGTTC